The rows below give T cell receptor beta chains drawn from one sample of a study of T cell responses to AZD1222 COVID-19 vaccine. Sequencing used immunoSEQ multiplex PCR; TCRdb keeps in-frame clones, though not all of them. Of fewer than 150,000 clones in the sample, over 75% were seen once. The material sequenced was peripheral blood, taken 28 days after the second AZD1222 dose. These receptors were collected from an adult who received the AZD1222 COVID-19 vaccine. CDR3s include the opening cysteine and the closing phenylalanine or tryptophan. The D gene is left open where the match is weak. Clone size is stated in some rows and not others, as once, few, many or a class when expanded.

v_call,j_call,d_call,clone_size,cdr3_nt,cdr3_aa
TRBV7-7,TRBJ2-1,TRBD1,once,TGTGCCAGCAGCCCATACAGGGGGAAGTCCTACAATGAGCAGTTCTTC,CASSPYRGKSYNEQFF
TRBV15,TRBJ2-6,-,once,TGTGCCACCGCGGGGGCCTCTGGGGCCAACGTCCTGACTTTC,CATAGASGANVLTF
TRBV10-3,TRBJ1-1,-,-,TGTGCCATCAGTGAGTCGCCAGGGACTCTTGGGGAAGCTTTCTTT,CAISESPGTLGEAFF
TRBV19,TRBJ2-2,-,-,TGTGCCAGTAGCCAAAGGACAGCAGGGCTGTTTTTT,CASSQRTAGLFF
TRBV7-2,TRBJ1-1,-,-,TGTGCCAGCAGCTTAGCAGGGAGGGGTGCTGAAGCTTTCTTT,CASSLAGRGAEAFF
TRBV5-1,TRBJ1-1,-,once,TGCGCCAGCAGCTTGGCCGGCCAGATGAACACTGAAGCTTTCTTT,CASSLAGQMNTEAFF
TRBV6-5,TRBJ2-5,-,once,TGTGCCACCCAGTTGGGGGGATTAGAGACCCAGTACTTC,CATQLGGLETQYF
TRBV5-1,TRBJ2-3,TRBD2,-,TGCGCCAGCAGCTCGGGGACTAGCGGGACGGCTTGGGATACGCAGTATTTT,CASSSGTSGTAWDTQYF
TRBV4-1,TRBJ1-5,-,-,TGCGCCAGCAGCCAAGATTTGGGTCAGCCCCAGCATTTT,CASSQDLGQPQHF
TRBV11-2,TRBJ1-4,-,-,TGTGCCAGCAGCTCGCCCGGCGGAACTAATGAAAAACTGTTTTTT,CASSSPGGTNEKLFF
TRBV4-1,TRBJ1-1,-,-,TGCGCCAGCGTTAGGACAGCAGCGAACACTGAAGCTTTCTTT,CASVRTAANTEAFF
TRBV3-1/TRBV3-2,TRBJ1-2,-,-,TGTGCCAGCAGCCAAAGACAGATCTATGGCTACACCTTC,CASSQRQIYGYTF
TRBV13,TRBJ2-7,-,-,TGTGCCAGCAGCTTAAGTCCCGGGACCTACGAGCAGTACTTC,CASSLSPGTYEQYF
TRBV10-2,TRBJ1-1,-,-,TGCGCCACCACCCTAGACCCGAACACTGAAGCTTTCTTT,CATTLDPNTEAFF
TRBV6-5,TRBJ1-2,-,once,TGTGCCAGCAGTTACCAGGAGGACTATGGCTACACCTTC,CASSYQEDYGYTF
TRBV11-2,TRBJ2-7,-,-,TGTGCCAGCAGCTTAGGGGATCTTTCCTACGAGCAGTACTTC,CASSLGDLSYEQYF
TRBV6-2/TRBV6-3,TRBJ2-3,TRBD1,-,TGTGCCAGCAGTCAGGGGGCCGCTAGCACAGATACGCAGTATTTT,CASSQGAASTDTQYF
TRBV6-2/TRBV6-3,TRBJ2-3,TRBD2,-,TGTGCCAGCAGTCGCCGGGATAGCGGGGGGAGAACAGATACGCAGTATTTT,CASSRRDSGGRTDTQYF
TRBV5-1,TRBJ2-1,TRBD2,-,TGCGCCAGCAGCTTGGTGGCGGGGGGCAATGAGCAGTTCTTC,CASSLVAGGNEQFF
TRBV7-9,TRBJ1-2,TRBD1,once,TGTGCCAGCAGCTTATTGGACAGGGCTAACTATGGCTACACCTTC,CASSLLDRANYGYTF
TRBV2,TRBJ2-3,-,-,TGTGCCAGCAGTGAATCTAGCACAGATACGCAGTATTTT,CASSESSTDTQYF
TRBV5-5,TRBJ1-2,-,-,TGTGCCAGCAGCTCCTGGACGGGAGATGGCTACACCTTC,CASSSWTGDGYTF
TRBV2,TRBJ2-3,TRBD1,once,TGTGCCAGCGCAGGACAGGCCACAGATACGCAGTATTTT,CASAGQATDTQYF
TRBV28,TRBJ2-1,-,-,TGTGCCAGCAGTACCCCCGGTGAGGTTGAGCAGTTCTTC,CASSTPGEVEQFF
TRBV3-1/TRBV3-2,TRBJ1-2,-,-,TGTGCCAGCAGCCAAGAGGGCAGAGACTATGGCTACACCTTC,CASSQEGRDYGYTF
TRBV25-1,TRBJ2-7,-,-,TGTGCCAGCAGTGAGGGAGGAAAGGCTGCCTACGAGCAGTACTTC,CASSEGGKAAYEQYF
TRBV6-5,TRBJ2-3,-,-,TGTGCCAGCCTAGGGGTTGGAGATACGCAGTATTTT,CASLGVGDTQYF
TRBV3-1/TRBV3-2,TRBJ2-2,TRBD1,-,TGTGCCAGCAGCCAAGACGGGACAGGGGAAGTTGGGAACACCGGGGAGCTGTTTTTT,CASSQDGTGEVGNTGELFF
TRBV7-2,TRBJ1-5,TRBD1,-,TGTGCCAGCAGTCCGGACAGGTTCAATCAGCCCCAGCATTTT,CASSPDRFNQPQHF
TRBV7-2,TRBJ2-3,-,-,TGTGCCAGCAGCCCTACCGGGGGAGTCACAGATACGCAGTATTTT,CASSPTGGVTDTQYF
TRBV4-3,TRBJ2-2,-,-,TGCGCCAGCAGCCTAACATATGAGACTACGAACACCGGGGAGCTGTTTTTT,CASSLTYETTNTGELFF
TRBV6-4,TRBJ1-5,-,-,TGTGCCAGCAGTGAAAAGGGTTCAAATCAGCCCCAGCATTTT,CASSEKGSNQPQHF
TRBV21-1,TRBJ2-7,-,-,TGTGCCAGCAGCGACGGACAGGGGGCCTACGAGCAGTACTTC,CASSDGQGAYEQYF
TRBV15,TRBJ1-2,-,-,TGTGCCACCAGCCCCGGGGGATTGGCCAACTATGGCTACACCTTC,CATSPGGLANYGYTF
TRBV7-9,TRBJ2-7,-,-,TGTGCCAGCAGCCCCACCAGGGGCGACGAGCAGTACTTC,CASSPTRGDEQYF
TRBV11-2,TRBJ1-4,-,-,TGTGCCAGCAGCTTTATGTGGGGGGGTGATAATGAAAAACTGTTTTTT,CASSFMWGGDNEKLFF
TRBV5-8,TRBJ1-2,-,-,TGTGCCAGCAGCTTGGTGAAGGGCGACATTACTAACTATGGCTACACCTTC,CASSLVKGDITNYGYTF
TRBV28,TRBJ1-2,-,few,TGTGCCAGCAGTTCTGCCCAGGGATTTTATGGCTACACCTTC,CASSSAQGFYGYTF
TRBV24-1,TRBJ2-1,TRBD2,-,TGTGCCACCAGTGACCCAGGACTAGCACCAAATGAGCAGTTCTTC,CATSDPGLAPNEQFF